Presented here are 7 T cell receptor beta chains from one specimen sequenced in a study of identical twins. In TCRdb, the 5' RACE reads were re-called with MiXCR into one record per CDR3 protein. The repertoire includes some 900,000 distinct CDR3 sequences, more than 9% of them detected once, and about 1.5% sits in the top ten. A further study also used this sample, focusing on yellow fever vaccine responses in identical twins.

The sample consisted of PBMCs. The receptor source for this set is a woman aged 18-35 years in good health.

CDR3 bases: TGTGCCAGCCACCGATCTCCCACAGATACGCAGTATTTT. This codes for CASHRSPTDTQYF. V usage is TRBV2 and J usage is TRBJ2-3, with no clear D. In germline, CDR1 is SNHLY, CDR2 FYNNEI. Trimming took 8 bases from V and 2 from J, leaving 11 bases between them. This CDR3 has 13 residues. Combining the CDR3 with reference TRBV2 and TRBJ2-3 gives the whole variable domain EPEVTQTPSHQVTQMGQEVILRCVPISNHLYFYWYRQILGQKVEFLVSFYNNEISEKSEIFDDQFSVERPDGSNFTLKIRSTKLEDSAMYFCASHRSPTDTQYFGPGTRLTVL.

This clonotype turned up a few times. The J gene is TRBJ2-5, the V gene TRBV28, with a possible D match to TRBD1 (6 bases). Trimming left V 5 bases short and J 12 bases short, with 19 bases between. CDR1 and CDR2 from the germline V gene are MDHEN and SYDVKM. CDR3 size: 13 residues. The CDR3 protein is CASSSRDTSPEYF. In DNA form, the CDR3 reads TGTGCCAGCAGTAGCCGGGACACCAGTCCCGAGTACTTC.

At least ten counts were recorded for this clonotype. This chain's CDR3 is CASSQWDSNYGYTF. The CDR3 region has the DNA TGTGCCAGCAGTCAGTGGGACAGCAACTATGGCTACACCTTC. The chain is built from TRBV12-3 or TRBV12-4 and TRBJ1-2; the match to TRBD1 covers 7 bases. V lost 5 bases and J lost 2; bases outside the gene matches: 5. This CDR3 comprises 14 residues.

V gene TRBV25-1 combines with J gene TRBJ2-7; 9 nucleotides line up with TRBD1. After removal of 5 bases from V and 6 bases from J, the junction contained 2 bases not matched to a gene. The germline gives CDR1 MGHDK, CDR2 SYGVNS. This CDR3 is 12 amino acids long. CDR3 protein: CASSTGGREQYF. For the CDR3, the DNA is TGTGCCAGCAGTACAGGGGGCCGCGAGCAGTACTTC.

This clonotype has more than one count but fewer than ten. The chain employs TRBV28 and TRBJ2-1; TRBD1 agrees at 7 bases. The CDR3 spans 16 residues. The J segment lost 3 bases and the V segment lost 2 bases, leaving 7 bases of the junction unmatched. Germline V gives CDR1 MDHEN, CDR2 SYDVKM. The CDR3 spells CASSLKMGQYYNEQFF. The CDR3 coding sequence is TGTGCCAGCAGTTTAAAAATGGGACAGTACTACAATGAGCAGTTCTTC.

This clonotype was counted at least ten times. The chain uses TRBV5-1 and TRBJ2-2; 9 bases are shared with TRBD2. The CDR3 consists of 16 residues. CDR1 is SGHRS, CDR2 YFSETQ, per germline. Trimming cost V 4 bases and J 4 bases; bases outside gene matches: 8. CDR3: CASSPQRGETTGELFF. Here the CDR3 DNA reads TGCGCCAGCAGCCCCCAGCGGGGGGAAACCACCGGGGAGCTGTTTTTT.

This clonotype has ten or more counts. This chain uses TRBV12-3 or TRBV12-4 with TRBJ1-5, with 10 bases that match TRBD1. This CDR3 spans 15 amino acids. The V gene end was trimmed by 5 bases and the J gene end by 2 bases; junction bases not matched to a gene: 3. In DNA, the CDR3 is TGTGCCAGCAGTGGGACAGGGGAAGGCAATCAGCCCCAGCATTTT. It codes for CASSGTGEGNQPQHF.